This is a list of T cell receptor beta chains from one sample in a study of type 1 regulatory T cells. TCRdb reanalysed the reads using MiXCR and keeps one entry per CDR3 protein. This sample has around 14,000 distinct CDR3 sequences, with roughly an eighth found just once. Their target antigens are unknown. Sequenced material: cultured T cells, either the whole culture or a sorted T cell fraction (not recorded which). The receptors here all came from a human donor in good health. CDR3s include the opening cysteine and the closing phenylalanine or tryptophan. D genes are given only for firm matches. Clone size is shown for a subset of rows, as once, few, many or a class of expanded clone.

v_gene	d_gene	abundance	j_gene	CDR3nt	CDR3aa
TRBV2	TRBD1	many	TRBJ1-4	TGTGCCAGCAGCTCCGGGACAGGCCCATCGCAGGAAAAACTGTTTTTT	CASSSGTGPSQEKLFF
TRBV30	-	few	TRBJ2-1	TGTGCCTGGAGTCGAGGGCCCCCAGGTGAGCAGTTCTTC	CAWSRGPPGEQFF
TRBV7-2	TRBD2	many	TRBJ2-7	TGTGCCAGCAGCTTGGGGGGGACCTACGAGCAGTACTTC	CASSLGGTYEQYF
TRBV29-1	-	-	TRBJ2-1	TGCAGCGTGGAGGAGACTGTTGAGCAGTTCTTC	CSVEETVEQFF
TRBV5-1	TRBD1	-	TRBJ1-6	TGCGCCAGCAGCCTCGACAGGGGGAGTTTAACACCCCTCCACTTT	CASSLDRGSLTPLHF
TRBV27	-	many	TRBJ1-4	TGTGCCAGCCGGTTTTCGGCCGGGGAAAAACTGTTTTTT	CASRFSAGEKLFF
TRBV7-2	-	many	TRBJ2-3	TGTGCCAGCAGCCCCAGCAGGACAGCCCGTACAGATACGCAGTATTTT	CASSPSRTARTDTQYF
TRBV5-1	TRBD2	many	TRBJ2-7	TGCGCCAGCAGCGGAGGGACTAGCGGGAGCTACGAGCAGTACTTC	CASSGGTSGSYEQYF
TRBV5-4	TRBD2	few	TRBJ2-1	TGTGCCAGCAGCTTGGCGAGGACTAGTACTGAGCAGTTCTTC	CASSLARTSTEQFF
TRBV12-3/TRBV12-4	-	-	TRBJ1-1	TGTGCCAGCAGTTTAGGGACAGCGAACACTGAAGCTTTCTTT	CASSLGTANTEAFF
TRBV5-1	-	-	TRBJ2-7	TGCGCCAGCAGCTTAGGTGTGGGGGGCTCCTACGAGCAGTACTTC	CASSLGVGGSYEQYF
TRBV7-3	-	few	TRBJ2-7	TGTGCCAGCAGCGACCCGTCCCTTAACGAGCAGTACTTC	CASSDPSLNEQYF
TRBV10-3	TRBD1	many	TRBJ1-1	TGTGCCATCAGCGGGGACAGGACGCGGACTGAAGCTTTCTTT	CAISGDRTRTEAFF
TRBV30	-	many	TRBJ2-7	TGTGCCTGGGAATCAGGGGAGGCCTACGAGCAGTACTTC	CAWESGEAYEQYF
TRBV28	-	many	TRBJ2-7	TGTGCCAGCAGTTTAGAACAGGACAGCTACGAGCAGTACTTC	CASSLEQDSYEQYF
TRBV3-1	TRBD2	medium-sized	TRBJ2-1	TGTGCCAGCGAAACCGGACTAGCAAACAATGAGCAGTTCTTC	CASETGLANNEQFF
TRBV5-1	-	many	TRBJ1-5	TGCGCCAGCAGCCTGATGAGCGATCAGCCCCAGCATTTT	CASSLMSDQPQHF
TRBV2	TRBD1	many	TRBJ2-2	TGTGCCAGCAGGCCGGACAGGGGGTTTGGCGGGGAGCTGTTTTTT	CASRPDRGFGGELFF
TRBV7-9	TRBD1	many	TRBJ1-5	TGTGCCAGCAGCTTCACAGGGGATCAGCCCCAGCATTTT	CASSFTGDQPQHF
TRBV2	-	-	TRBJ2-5	TGTGCCAGCAGTGGCTGGGGAGACAGGGAGACCCAGTACTTC	CASSGWGDRETQYF
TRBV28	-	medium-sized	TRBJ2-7	TGTGCCAGCAGTTCCGGGGCTCTCTACGAGCAGTACTTC	CASSSGALYEQYF
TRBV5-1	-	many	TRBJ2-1	TGCGCCAGCAGCCCGTCACTAGAACAGAGGCATGAGCAGTTCTTC	CASSPSLEQRHEQFF
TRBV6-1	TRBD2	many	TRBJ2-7	TGTGCCACTGGGCATGGCGGGAGTTACGAGCAGTACTTC	CATGHGGSYEQYF
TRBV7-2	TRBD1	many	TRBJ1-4	TGTGCCAGCACCTCGACAGGGCTACCTAATGAAAAACTGTTTTTT	CASTSTGLPNEKLFF
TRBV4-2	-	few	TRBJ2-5	TGTGCCAGCAGCCATGGGGGTGGCCAAGAGACCCAGTACTTC	CASSHGGGQETQYF
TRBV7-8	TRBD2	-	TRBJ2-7	TGTGCCAGCAGCCCCCCTAGCGGGAGGCACGAGCAGTACTTC	CASSPPSGRHEQYF
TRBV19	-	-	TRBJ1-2	TGTGCCAGTAGTATATCGGGGCCTATGGGCTACACCTTC	CASSISGPMGYTF
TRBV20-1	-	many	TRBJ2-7	TGCAGTGCTAGAGAGAGCTACGAGCAGTACTTC	CSARESYEQYF
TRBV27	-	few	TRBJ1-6	TGTGCCAGCAGTTGGAGGAGAATGGAGTCACCCCTCCACTTT	CASSWRRMESPLHF
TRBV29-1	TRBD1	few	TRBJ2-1	TGCAGCGGGCGAGACAGGGGGAGCTACAATGAGCAGTTCTTC	CSGRDRGSYNEQFF
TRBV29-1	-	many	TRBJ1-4	TGCAGCGTTGAAGGAGGGGCGGAAAAACTGTTTTTT	CSVEGGAEKLFF
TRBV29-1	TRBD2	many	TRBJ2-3	TGCAGCGTTGAATGGCCTAGCGGGACAGATACGCAGTATTTT	CSVEWPSGTDTQYF
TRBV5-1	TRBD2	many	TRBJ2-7	TGCGCCAGCAGCTTGGGGAGCGGGATAGCCTACGAGCAGTACTTC	CASSLGSGIAYEQYF
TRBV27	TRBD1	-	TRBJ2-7	TGTGCCAGCAGTTCTACAGGGGGTATTAGGTACGAGCAGTACTTC	CASSSTGGIRYEQYF
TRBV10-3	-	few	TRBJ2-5	TGTGCCACCGACCCTAAGGGGTCGTCGGCACAAGAGACCCAGTACTTC	CATDPKGSSAQETQYF
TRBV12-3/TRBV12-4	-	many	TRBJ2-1	TGTGCCAGCAGCCTCTCCGGCTCCTACAATGAGCAGTTCTTC	CASSLSGSYNEQFF
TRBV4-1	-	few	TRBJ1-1	TGCGCCAGCAGCCAAGATAGGAACACTGAAGCTTTCTTT	CASSQDRNTEAFF
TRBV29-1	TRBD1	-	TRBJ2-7	TGCAGCGTTCGTCTACAGGGGGTACCCTACGAGCAGTACTTC	CSVRLQGVPYEQYF
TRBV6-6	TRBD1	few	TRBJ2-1	TGTGCCAGCAGCCGAACCGGGACAGGGTGGTGTGAGCAGTTCTTC	CASSRTGTGWCEQFF
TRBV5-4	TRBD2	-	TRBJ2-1	TGTGCCAGCAGCCCCCAGAGACTAGCATTCGATGAGCAGTTCTTC	CASSPQRLAFDEQFF
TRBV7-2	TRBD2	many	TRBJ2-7	TGTGCCAGCACGCCGGGACTAGCGGCCTACGAGCAGTACTTC	CASTPGLAAYEQYF
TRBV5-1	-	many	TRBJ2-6	TGCGCCAGCAGCCCCACGACAGGTGGGGCCAACGTCCTGACTTTC	CASSPTTGGANVLTF
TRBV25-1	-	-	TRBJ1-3	TGTGCCAGCAGTGCCGCCGGCTCTGGAAACACCATATATTTT	CASSAAGSGNTIYF
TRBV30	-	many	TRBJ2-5	TGTGCCTGGAAGGCCGATCAAGAGACCCAGTACTTC	CAWKADQETQYF
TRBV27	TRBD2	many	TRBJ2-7	TGTGCCAGCACCCCGGGGGCTAGCGGGTCCGCCCTTTATTTTGCGTACGAGCAGTACTTC	CASTPGASGSALYFAYEQYF
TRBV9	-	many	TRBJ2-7	TGTGCCAGCAGCGTTCTCCCGACAGCCGACGAGCAGTACTTC	CASSVLPTADEQYF
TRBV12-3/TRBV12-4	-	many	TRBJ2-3	TGTGCCAGCAATTCACTTGGGGAGGATACGCAGTATTTT	CASNSLGEDTQYF
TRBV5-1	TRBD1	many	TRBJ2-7	TGCGCCAGCAGCTTGGGTCCGGGACAGGGATTCGAGCAGTACTTC	CASSLGPGQGFEQYF
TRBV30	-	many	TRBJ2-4	TGTGCCTGGAGTGATGCACGATTAACTTTCAAAAACATTCAGTACTTC	CAWSDARLTFKNIQYF
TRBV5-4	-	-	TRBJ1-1	TGTGCCAGCAGCCCCGATGGAGGGGGGAGCTGGCAAGCTTTCTTT	CASSPDGGGSWQAFF
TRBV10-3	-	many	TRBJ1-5	TGTGCCACCCAATCGAATAGAGCGAATCAGCCCCAGCATTTT	CATQSNRANQPQHF
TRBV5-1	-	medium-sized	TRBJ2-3	TGCGCCAGCAGCTTGACATGGGATACGCAGTATTTT	CASSLTWDTQYF
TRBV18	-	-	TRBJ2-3	TGTGCCAGCTCACCGGGGTCCGGGGCGGAGTATTTT	CASSPGSGAEYF
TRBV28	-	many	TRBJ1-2	TGTGCCAGCAGTTTGCGGTCCTATGGCTACACCTTC	CASSLRSYGYTF
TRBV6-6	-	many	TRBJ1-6	TGTGCCAGCAGTTCCCAGTTAGTTGGTTCACCCCTCCACTTT	CASSSQLVGSPLHF
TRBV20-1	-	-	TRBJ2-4	TGCAGTGCTAGTAGGTCTAGCATAGACATTCAGTACTTC	CSASRSSIDIQYF
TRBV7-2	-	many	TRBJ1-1	TGTGCCAGCAGCCACGCTGGTGCAGGGGTAGCTTTCTTT	CASSHAGAGVAFF
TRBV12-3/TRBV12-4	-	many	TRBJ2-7	TGTGCCAGCAGAGTTTCAGGCGAGCAGTACTTC	CASRVSGEQYF
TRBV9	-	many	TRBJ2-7	TGTGCCAGCAGCCCCCAGCTTACGGGCGAGCAGTACTTC	CASSPQLTGEQYF
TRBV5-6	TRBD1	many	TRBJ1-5	TGTGCCAGCAGCTCGGCTGGGACAGGGTTCCAGCCCCAGCATTTT	CASSSAGTGFQPQHF